These T cell receptor beta chains were read from a single sample in a study of cytomegalovirus exposure and HLA in healthy donors. Data came from immunoSEQ multiplex PCR; TCRdb stores just in-frame clones and leaves some out. The table records about 200,000 clones, about 79% of them present only once. What was sequenced was PBMCs. These receptor sequences come from a man aged 18 to 29 in good health and CMV-seronegative. The CDR3 runs from the conserved cysteine through the conserved F or W.

v_gene: TRBV25-1; j_gene: TRBJ2-6; CDR3aa: CASSVTGYGANVLTF
v_gene: TRBV2; j_gene: TRBJ1-1; CDR3aa: CASRGTDMLNTEAFF
v_gene: TRBV6-5; j_gene: TRBJ1-4; CDR3aa: CASSATATNEKLFF
v_gene: TRBV27; j_gene: TRBJ2-1; CDR3aa: CASSLSTGFNEQFF
v_gene: TRBV2; j_gene: TRBJ2-7; CDR3aa: CASRKDSESYEQYF
v_gene: TRBV7-2; j_gene: TRBJ2-3; CDR3aa: CASSPLGGLAGEMQYF
v_gene: TRBV5-1; j_gene: TRBJ2-7; CDR3aa: CASSLELAGIEQYF
v_gene: TRBV19; j_gene: TRBJ1-2; CDR3aa: CASSPTGEDYGYTF
v_gene: TRBV9; j_gene: TRBJ2-7; CDR3aa: CASSVGYKRGAYEQYF
v_gene: TRBV5-4; j_gene: TRBJ2-2; CDR3aa: CASRKGQGALLHYTGELFF
v_gene: TRBV9; j_gene: TRBJ2-7; CDR3aa: CASSPHSSGYSYEQYF
v_gene: TRBV7-2; j_gene: TRBJ2-7; CDR3aa: CASSHLDRPGQYF
v_gene: TRBV7-2; j_gene: TRBJ1-2; CDR3aa: CASSLLLQGYGYTF
v_gene: TRBV19; j_gene: TRBJ1-5; CDR3aa: CATSQGYSNQPQHF
v_gene: TRBV7-2; j_gene: TRBJ1-1; CDR3aa: CASSEAGMPFF
v_gene: TRBV19; j_gene: TRBJ2-1; CDR3aa: CASSTGLKNEQFF
v_gene: TRBV7-6; j_gene: TRBJ2-7; CDR3aa: CASSQTGASYEQYF
v_gene: TRBV19; j_gene: TRBJ1-1; CDR3aa: CASTTPEQGKNTEAFF
v_gene: TRBV19; j_gene: TRBJ1-4; CDR3aa: CASKVSGEEKLFF
v_gene: TRBV9; j_gene: TRBJ2-7; CDR3aa: CASSVVPAGVHEQYF
v_gene: TRBV7-9; j_gene: TRBJ1-1; CDR3aa: CSSRLTFTISPERNTEAFF
v_gene: TRBV13; j_gene: TRBJ2-4; CDR3aa: CASSPSTSGGAWNIQYF
v_gene: TRBV5-1; j_gene: TRBJ1-3; CDR3aa: CASSGGGSGNTIYF
v_gene: TRBV13; j_gene: TRBJ2-3; CDR3aa: CASSFNRGRTDTQYF
v_gene: TRBV6-6; j_gene: TRBJ2-7; CDR3aa: CASSYSGQNEQYF
v_gene: TRBV7-3; j_gene: TRBJ2-1; CDR3aa: CASSPPDRRNEQFF
v_gene: TRBV11-1; j_gene: TRBJ2-7; CDR3aa: CATERGQIYEQYF
v_gene: TRBV9; j_gene: TRBJ2-1; CDR3aa: CASSVSGLPANHIVYNEQFF
v_gene: TRBV30; j_gene: TRBJ1-2; CDR3aa: CAWDGTGANYGYTF
v_gene: TRBV6-5; j_gene: TRBJ2-2; CDR3aa: CASSGTGVGELFF
v_gene: TRBV5-6; j_gene: TRBJ1-1; CDR3aa: CASSRQSSEAFF
v_gene: TRBV11-3; j_gene: TRBJ2-2; CDR3aa: CASSLEGAGELFF
v_gene: TRBV30; j_gene: TRBJ1-3; CDR3aa: CAWSVSGTGNTIYF
v_gene: TRBV30; j_gene: TRBJ1-4; CDR3aa: CAWSVRWGGRQGNEKLFF
v_gene: TRBV6-6; j_gene: TRBJ1-2; CDR3aa: CASSYGTANYGYTF
v_gene: TRBV19; j_gene: TRBJ2-1; CDR3aa: CASSLKGQGHNEQFF
v_gene: TRBV11-3; j_gene: TRBJ1-3; CDR3aa: CASSLDLDTSGNTIYF
v_gene: TRBV7-3; j_gene: TRBJ2-3; CDR3aa: CASSSTGTDTQYF
v_gene: TRBV19; j_gene: TRBJ1-1; CDR3aa: CASSTGHLNTEAFF
v_gene: TRBV29-1; j_gene: TRBJ2-1; CDR3aa: CSVPERGSYNEQFF
v_gene: TRBV6-5; j_gene: -; CDR3aa: CASTGTSYEQYF
v_gene: TRBV18; j_gene: TRBJ1-4; CDR3aa: CASRSSREANEKLFF
v_gene: TRBV7-9; j_gene: TRBJ2-7; CDR3aa: CASNGQGLSYEQYF
v_gene: TRBV28; j_gene: TRBJ1-1; CDR3aa: CASSLGDSPSSNTEAFF
v_gene: TRBV29-1; j_gene: TRBJ2-7; CDR3aa: CSVSPTSGSDSVTYEQYF
v_gene: TRBV2; j_gene: TRBJ2-7; CDR3aa: CASKTSLTYEQYF
v_gene: TRBV15; j_gene: TRBJ2-4; CDR3aa: CATSRGRPNNIQYF
v_gene: TRBV6-1; j_gene: TRBJ1-2; CDR3aa: CASRTVENYGYTF
v_gene: TRBV30; j_gene: TRBJ1-6; CDR3aa: CAWMAGLNSPLHF
v_gene: TRBV5-1; j_gene: TRBJ1-1; CDR3aa: CASSTRQNTEAFF
v_gene: TRBV29-1; j_gene: TRBJ2-7; CDR3aa: CSVELPSDRGRYEQYF
v_gene: TRBV5-6; j_gene: TRBJ2-5; CDR3aa: CASSLDGGDQETQYF